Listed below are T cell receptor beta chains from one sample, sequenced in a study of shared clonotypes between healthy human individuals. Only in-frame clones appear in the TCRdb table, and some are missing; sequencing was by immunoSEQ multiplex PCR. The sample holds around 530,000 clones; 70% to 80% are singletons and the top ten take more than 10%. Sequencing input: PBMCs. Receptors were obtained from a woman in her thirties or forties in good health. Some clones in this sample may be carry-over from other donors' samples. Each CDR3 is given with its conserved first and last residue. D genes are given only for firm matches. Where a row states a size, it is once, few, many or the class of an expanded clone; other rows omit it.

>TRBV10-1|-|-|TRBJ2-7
TGCGCCAGCAGTGAGGCTACAGGGCCTCGGGAGCAGTACTTC
CASSEATGPREQYF
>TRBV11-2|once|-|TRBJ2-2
TGTGCCAGCAGGTCAGCCGCGAACACCGGGGAGCTGTTTTTT
CASRSAANTGELFF
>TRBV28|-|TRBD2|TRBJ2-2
TGTGCCAGACCTGCGACTAGCGGGAGCGGCGGGGAGCTGTTTTTT
CARPATSGSGGELFF
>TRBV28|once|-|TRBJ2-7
TGTGCCAGCAGAAAACAGGGACTCTACGAGCAGTACTTC
CASRKQGLYEQYF
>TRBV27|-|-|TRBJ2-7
TGTGCCAGCAGTTCAACCGCGGACAGTTACGAGCAGTACTTC
CASSSTADSYEQYF
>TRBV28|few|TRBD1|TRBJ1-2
TGTGCCAGCAGTCCCCCGGGCAGGGGGCTGGATGGCTACACCTTC
CASSPPGRGLDGYTF
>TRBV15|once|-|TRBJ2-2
TGTGCCACCAGCAGAGATCTGGCCGGTCCGAACACCGGGGAGCTGTTTTTT
CATSRDLAGPNTGELFF
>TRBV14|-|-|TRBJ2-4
TGTGCCAGCAGCCAAGATCAGGGTTACCCGGGGGCCAAAAACATTCAGTACTTC
CASSQDQGYPGAKNIQYF
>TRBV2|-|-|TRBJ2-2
TGTGCCAGCAGTCGACAGGCGAACACCGGGGAGCTGTTTTTT
CASSRQANTGELFF
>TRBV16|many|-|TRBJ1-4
TGTGCCAGCAGCCAATCTACCGGGACCGGGGGTGAAAAACTGTTTTTT
CASSQSTGTGGEKLFF
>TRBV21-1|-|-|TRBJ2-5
TGTGCCAGCAGCAAAGAAGGGAGTAGGAAGGGGTCCGCTCAAGAGACCCAGTACTTC
CASSKEGSRKGSAQETQYF
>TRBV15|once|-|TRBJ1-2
TGTGCCACCAGCAGAGATCTCGAGGCAGGCTATGGCTACACCTTC
CATSRDLEAGYGYTF
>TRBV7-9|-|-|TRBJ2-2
TGTGCCAGCAGCTTAGAGTCCGGGGAGCTGTTTTTT
CASSLESGELFF
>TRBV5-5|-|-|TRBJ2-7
TGTGCCAGCAGCTGGCAGGGTTACGAGCAGTACTTC
CASSWQGYEQYF
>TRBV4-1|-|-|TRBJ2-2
TGCGCCAGCAGCCAAGGGACAGTTTCGAACACCGGGGAGCTGTTTTTT
CASSQGTVSNTGELFF
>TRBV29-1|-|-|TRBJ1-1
TGCAGCGCGAACCAGAGGGGGGGCACTGAAGCTTTCTTT
CSANQRGGTEAFF
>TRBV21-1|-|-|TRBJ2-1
TGTGCCAGCAGCAATAGGGGGACCCCTAGCAATGAGCAGTTCTTC
CASSNRGTPSNEQFF
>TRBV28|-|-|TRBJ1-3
TGTGCCAGCAGTATCCGGACGGGCAGCTCTGGAAACACCATATATTTT
CASSIRTGSSGNTIYF
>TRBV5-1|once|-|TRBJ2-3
TGCGCCAGCAGCTTGTTGGACCAGGGGCCAGATACGCAGTATTTT
CASSLLDQGPDTQYF
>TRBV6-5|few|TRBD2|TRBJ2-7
TGTGCCAGCAGCCTCCGGGGGACTAGCGGGAGCGAGCAGTACTTC
CASSLRGTSGSEQYF
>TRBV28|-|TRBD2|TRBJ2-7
TGTGCCAGCAGTTGGCGGGGACTAGCTAAGGTCGAGCAGTACTTC
CASSWRGLAKVEQYF
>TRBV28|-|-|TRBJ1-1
TGTGCCAACAGTACTTACACTGAAGCTTTCTTT
CANSTYTEAFF
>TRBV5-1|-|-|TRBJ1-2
TGCGCCAGCAGCATAGGGACACGGGCACACTATGGCTACACCTTC
CASSIGTRAHYGYTF
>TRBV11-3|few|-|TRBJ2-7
TGTGCCAGCAGCCCCCGGGACAACCCCTACGAGCAGTACTTC
CASSPRDNPYEQYF
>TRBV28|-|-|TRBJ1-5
TGTGCCAGCAGAGATTTGCGCAATCAGCCCCAGCATTTT
CASRDLRNQPQHF
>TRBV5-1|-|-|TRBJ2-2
TGCGCCAGCAGCTTAGGGCTAACGAACACCGGGGAGCTGTTTTTT
CASSLGLTNTGELFF
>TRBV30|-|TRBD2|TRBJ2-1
TGTGCCTGGACCAAGGGACTAGCGGGAGACAATGAGCAGTTCTTC
CAWTKGLAGDNEQFF
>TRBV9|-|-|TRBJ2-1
TGTGCCAGCAGCGTAGGTAGCGTTTATGAGCAGTTCTTC
CASSVGSVYEQFF
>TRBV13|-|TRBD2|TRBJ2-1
TGTGCCAGCAGCTTCGGAGGCGGGAGGGCCCTCAATGAGCAGTTCTTC
CASSFGGGRALNEQFF
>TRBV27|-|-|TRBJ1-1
TGTGCCAGCCAGGGATGGACTGAAGCTTTCTTT
CASQGWTEAFF
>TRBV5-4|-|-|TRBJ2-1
TGTGCCAGCGCTCTCTCCCTGGCCAATGAGCAGTTCTTC
CASALSLANEQFF
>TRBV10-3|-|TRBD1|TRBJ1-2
TGTGCCATCGGACAGGGGAACGATGGCTACACCTTC
CAIGQGNDGYTF
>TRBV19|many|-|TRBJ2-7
TGTGCCAGTAGTAGCGGCTCCTACGAGCAGTACTTC
CASSSGSYEQYF
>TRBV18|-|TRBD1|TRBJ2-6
TGTGCCAGCTCACTAGGACAGGGTATTGGGGCCAACGTCCTGACTTTC
CASSLGQGIGANVLTF
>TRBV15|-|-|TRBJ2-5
TGTGCCACCAGCGGGACCCCCCTGACAGATCAAGAGACCCAGTACTTC
CATSGTPLTDQETQYF
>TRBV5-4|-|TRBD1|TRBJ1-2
TGTGCCAGCAGCTTCACAGGGGGCTATGGCTACACCTTC
CASSFTGGYGYTF
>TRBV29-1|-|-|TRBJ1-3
TGCAGCGTGGGGGACAACTCTGGAAACACCATATATTTT
CSVGDNSGNTIYF
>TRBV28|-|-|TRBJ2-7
TGTGCCAGCAGTTTTGGTAGGGGGGGCTACGAGCAGTACTTC
CASSFGRGGYEQYF
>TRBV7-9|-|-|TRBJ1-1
TGTGCCAGCAGCTTAGGGGTTGAAGCTTTCTTT
CASSLGVEAFF
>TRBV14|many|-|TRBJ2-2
TGTGCCAGCAGCCAAGTGTGGAGCACCGGGGAGCTGTTTTTT
CASSQVWSTGELFF
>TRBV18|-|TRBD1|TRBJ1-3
TGTGCCAGCTCACCCCGGGACAGGGGGCTCTCGAGCTCTGGAAACACCATATATTTT
CASSPRDRGLSSSGNTIYF
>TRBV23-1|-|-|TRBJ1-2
TGCGCCAGCAGACCGACCTTGGGGGGTAACTATGGCTACACCTTC
CASRPTLGGNYGYTF
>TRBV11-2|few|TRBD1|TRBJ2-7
TGTGCCAGCAGCGACTACAGGGGTAAGGGCTACGAGCAGTACTTC
CASSDYRGKGYEQYF
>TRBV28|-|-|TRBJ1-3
TGTGCCAGCAACACGCGACAGGTCCAATCTGGAAACACCATATATTTT
CASNTRQVQSGNTIYF
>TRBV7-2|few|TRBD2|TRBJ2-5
TGTGCCAGCAGCCCGGGGGAGGGGGAGACCCAGTACTTC
CASSPGEGETQYF
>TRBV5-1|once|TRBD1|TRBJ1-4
TGCGCCAGCAGCTTGGGGACAGGGGATTTTGAAAAACTGTTTTTT
CASSLGTGDFEKLFF
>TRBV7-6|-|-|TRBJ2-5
TGTGCCAGCAGACCTGGGTTAGTGATCCAGTACTTC
CASRPGLVIQYF
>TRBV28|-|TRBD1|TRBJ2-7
TGTGCCAGCAGCGCGCATCCGGGACAGGGGGTGGGAGACGCATACGAGCAGTACTTC
CASSAHPGQGVGDAYEQYF
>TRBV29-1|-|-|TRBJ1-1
TGCAGCGTTGTGCTAGGGGAAACTGAAGCTTTCTTT
CSVVLGETEAFF
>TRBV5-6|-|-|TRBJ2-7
TGTGCCAGCAGCAACAGACAGCGTTTCTACGAGCAGTACTTC
CASSNRQRFYEQYF
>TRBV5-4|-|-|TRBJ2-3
TGTGCCAGCAGCTTGGTTGCAGATACGCAGTATTTT
CASSLVADTQYF
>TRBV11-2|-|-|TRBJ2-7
TGTGCCAGCAACAAGGTGACTAGTTCGGGCGAGCAGTACTTC
CASNKVTSSGEQYF
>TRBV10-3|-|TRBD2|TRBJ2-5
TGTGCCACCGGGACTAGCGGACAAGAGACCCAGTACTTC
CATGTSGQETQYF
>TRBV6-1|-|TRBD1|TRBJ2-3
TGTGCCAGCAGTGGGACAGGGGTGCAGGGTACGCAGTATTTT
CASSGTGVQGTQYF
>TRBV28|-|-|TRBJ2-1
TGTGCCAGCCTTCGTGGGGGGAACTACAATGAGCAGTTCTTC
CASLRGGNYNEQFF
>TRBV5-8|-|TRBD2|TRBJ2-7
TGTGCCAGCAGCTTGGGAATTCTAGCGGGACCCTACGAGCAGTACTTC
CASSLGILAGPYEQYF
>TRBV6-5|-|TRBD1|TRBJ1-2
TGTGCCAGCAGTTCCCCAGGGGGGGTTAACTATGGCTACACCTTC
CASSSPGGVNYGYTF
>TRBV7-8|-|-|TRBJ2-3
TGTGCCAGCACATCTACAGATACGCAGTATTTT
CASTSTDTQYF